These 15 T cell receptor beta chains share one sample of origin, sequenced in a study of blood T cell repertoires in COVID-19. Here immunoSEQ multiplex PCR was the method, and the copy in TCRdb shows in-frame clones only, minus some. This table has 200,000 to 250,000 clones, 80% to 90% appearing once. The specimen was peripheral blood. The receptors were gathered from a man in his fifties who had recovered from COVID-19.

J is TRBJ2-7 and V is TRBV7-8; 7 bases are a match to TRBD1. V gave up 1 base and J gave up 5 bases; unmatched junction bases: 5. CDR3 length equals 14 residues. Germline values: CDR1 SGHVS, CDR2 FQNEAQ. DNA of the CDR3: TGTGCCAGCAGCTTAGAGGGGGCGAGGGACGAGCAGTACTTC. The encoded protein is CASSLEGARDEQYF.

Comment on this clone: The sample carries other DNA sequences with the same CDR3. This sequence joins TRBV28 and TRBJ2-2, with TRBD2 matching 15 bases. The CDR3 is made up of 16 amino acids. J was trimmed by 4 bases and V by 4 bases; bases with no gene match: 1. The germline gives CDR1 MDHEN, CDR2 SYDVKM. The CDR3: CASSSGLAGGTGELFF. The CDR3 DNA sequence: TGTGCCAGCAGTTCGGGACTAGCGGGAGGCACCGGGGAGCTGTTTTTT.

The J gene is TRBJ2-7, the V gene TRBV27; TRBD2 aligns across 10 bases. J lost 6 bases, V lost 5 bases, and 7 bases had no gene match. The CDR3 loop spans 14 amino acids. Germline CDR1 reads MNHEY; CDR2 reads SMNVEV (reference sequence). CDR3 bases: TGTGCCAGCAGTCTTGGGACTAGCGCTTCCGAGCAGTACTTC. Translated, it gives CASSLGTSASEQYF.

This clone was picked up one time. CDR3 loop: CASSLTTTSARWLFF. DNA for the CDR3: TGTGCCAGCAGCTTAACTACCACTAGCGCAAGATGGCTGTTTTTT. This sequence joins TRBV11-2 and TRBJ2-2; 7 bases align to TRBD2. The CDR3 is 15 amino acids. V lost 2 bases and J lost 13; bases outside the gene matches: 13. CDR1 is SGHAT and CDR2 is FQNNGV in the germline V gene.

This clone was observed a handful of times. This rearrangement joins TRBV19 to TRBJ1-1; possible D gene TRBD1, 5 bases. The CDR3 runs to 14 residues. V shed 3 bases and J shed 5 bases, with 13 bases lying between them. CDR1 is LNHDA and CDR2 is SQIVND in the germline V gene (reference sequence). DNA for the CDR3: TGTGCCAGTAGTATCGGGAGGGGTTTGACTGAAGCTTTCTTT. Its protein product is CASSIGRGLTEAFF.

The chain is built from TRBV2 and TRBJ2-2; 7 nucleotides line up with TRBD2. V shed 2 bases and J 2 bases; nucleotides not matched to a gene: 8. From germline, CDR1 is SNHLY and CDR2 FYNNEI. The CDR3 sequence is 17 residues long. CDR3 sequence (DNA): TGTGCCAGCAGTGAAAATATGCTAGCGGTAAACACCGGGGAGCTGTTTTTT. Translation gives CASSENMLAVNTGELFF. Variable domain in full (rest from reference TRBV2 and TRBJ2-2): EPEVTQTPSHQVTQMGQEVILRCVPISNHLYFYWYRQILGQKVEFLVSFYNNEISEKSEIFDDQFSVERPDGSNFTLKIRSTKLEDSAMYFCASSENMLAVNTGELFFGEGSRLTVL.

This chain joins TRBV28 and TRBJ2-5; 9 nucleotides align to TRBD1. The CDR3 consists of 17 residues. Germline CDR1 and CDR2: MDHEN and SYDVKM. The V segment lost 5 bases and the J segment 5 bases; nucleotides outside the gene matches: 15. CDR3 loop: CASSGNLGTGRSETQYF. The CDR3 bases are TGTGCCAGCAGTGGTAACCTCGGGACAGGGAGGAGCGAGACCCAGTACTTC.

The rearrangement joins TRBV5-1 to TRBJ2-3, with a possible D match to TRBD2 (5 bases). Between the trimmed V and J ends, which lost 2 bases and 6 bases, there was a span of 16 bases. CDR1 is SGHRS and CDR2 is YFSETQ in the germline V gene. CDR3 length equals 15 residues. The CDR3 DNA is TGCGCCAGCAGCTTCGGGATCAGGTTAGGGGATACGCAGTATTTT. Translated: CASSFGIRLGDTQYF.

The CDR3: CASSLMSPAGAPYNEQFF. CDR3 nucleotide sequence: TGTGCCAGCAGCTTAATGTCTCCTGCGGGAGCCCCCTACAATGAGCAGTTCTTC. The chain links TRBV7-2 to TRBJ2-1; 7 bases agree with TRBD2. The CDR3 has 18 amino acids. CDR1 and CDR2 from the germline V gene are SGHTA and FQGNSA. Unmatched junction bases numbered 12, after V lost 2 bases and J lost 2 bases.

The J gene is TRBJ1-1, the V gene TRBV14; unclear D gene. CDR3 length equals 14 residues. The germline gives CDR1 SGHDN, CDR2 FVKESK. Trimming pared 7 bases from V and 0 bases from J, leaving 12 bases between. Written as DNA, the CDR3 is TGTGCCAGCAAGAGCGGCCGGATGAACACTGAAGCTTTCTTT. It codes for CASKSGRMNTEAFF.

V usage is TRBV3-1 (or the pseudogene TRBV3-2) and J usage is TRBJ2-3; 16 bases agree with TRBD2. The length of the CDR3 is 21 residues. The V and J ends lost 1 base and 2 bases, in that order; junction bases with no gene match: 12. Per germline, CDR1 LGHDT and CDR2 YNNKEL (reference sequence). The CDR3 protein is CASSQGRAGTSGRVPTDTQYF. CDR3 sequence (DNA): TGTGCCAGCAGCCAAGGTCGAGCCGGGACTAGCGGGAGGGTCCCCACAGATACGCAGTATTTT.

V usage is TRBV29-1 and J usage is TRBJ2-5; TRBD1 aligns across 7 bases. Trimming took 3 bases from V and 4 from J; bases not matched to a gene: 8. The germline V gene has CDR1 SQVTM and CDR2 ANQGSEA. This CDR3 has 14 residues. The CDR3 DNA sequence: TGCAGCGTTGACCCTGACAGGGCCCCAGAGACCCAGTACTTC. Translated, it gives CSVDPDRAPETQYF.

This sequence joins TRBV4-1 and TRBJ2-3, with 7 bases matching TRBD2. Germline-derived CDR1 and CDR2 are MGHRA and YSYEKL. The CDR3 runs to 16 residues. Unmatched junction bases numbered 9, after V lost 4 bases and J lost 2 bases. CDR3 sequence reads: CASSPAGDGHTDTQYF. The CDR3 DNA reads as TGCGCCAGCAGCCCCGCGGGAGACGGACACACAGATACGCAGTATTTT.

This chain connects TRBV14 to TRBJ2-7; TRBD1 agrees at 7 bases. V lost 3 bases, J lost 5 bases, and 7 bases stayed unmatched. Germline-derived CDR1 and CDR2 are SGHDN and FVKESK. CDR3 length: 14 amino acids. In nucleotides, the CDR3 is TGTGCCAGCAGCCAGACAGGGATACCCCACGAGCAGTACTTC. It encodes CASSQTGIPHEQYF.

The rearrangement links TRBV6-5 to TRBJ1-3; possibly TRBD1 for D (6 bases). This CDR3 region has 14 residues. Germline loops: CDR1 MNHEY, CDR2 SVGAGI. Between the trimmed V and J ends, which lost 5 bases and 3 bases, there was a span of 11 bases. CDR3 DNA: TGTGCCAGCAGTCCGGACAGAGGTGGAAACACCATATATTTT. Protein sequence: CASSPDRGGNTIYF.